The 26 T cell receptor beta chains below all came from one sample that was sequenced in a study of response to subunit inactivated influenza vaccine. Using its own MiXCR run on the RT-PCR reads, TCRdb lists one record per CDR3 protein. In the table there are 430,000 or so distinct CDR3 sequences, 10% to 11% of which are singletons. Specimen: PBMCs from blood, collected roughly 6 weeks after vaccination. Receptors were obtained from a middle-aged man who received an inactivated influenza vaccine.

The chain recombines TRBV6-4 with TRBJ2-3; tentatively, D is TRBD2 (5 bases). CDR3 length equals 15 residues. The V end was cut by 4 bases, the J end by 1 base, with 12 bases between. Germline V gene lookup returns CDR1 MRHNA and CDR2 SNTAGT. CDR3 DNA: TGTGCCAGCAGTGCTGACGGACTTGGCACAGATACGCAGTATTTT. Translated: CASSADGLGTDTQYF.

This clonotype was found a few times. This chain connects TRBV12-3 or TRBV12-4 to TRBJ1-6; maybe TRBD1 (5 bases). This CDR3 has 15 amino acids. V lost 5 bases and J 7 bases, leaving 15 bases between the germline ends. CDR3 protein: CASSATLRGNSPLHF. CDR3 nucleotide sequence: TGTGCCAGCAGTGCAACGCTTAGGGGCAATTCACCCCTCCACTTT.

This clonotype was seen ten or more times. CDR3 sequence: CSVGFGTTNEKLFF. The DNA for the CDR3 is TGCAGCGTTGGTTTCGGCACCACTAATGAAAAACTGTTTTTT. V is TRBV29-1 and J is TRBJ1-4; D not certain. The germline V and J ends were trimmed by 4 bases and 2 bases, with 11 bases remaining between them. The germline V gene has CDR1 SQVTM and CDR2 ANQGSEA. There are 14 residues in the CDR3.

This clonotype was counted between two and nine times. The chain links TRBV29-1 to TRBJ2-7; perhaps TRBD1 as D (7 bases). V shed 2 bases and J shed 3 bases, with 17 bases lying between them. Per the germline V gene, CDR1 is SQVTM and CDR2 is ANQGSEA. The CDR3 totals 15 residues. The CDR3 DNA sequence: TGCAGCGTTGAAACAGGGACAGAGACTAGCTACGAGCAGTACTTC. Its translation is CSVETGTETSYEQYF.

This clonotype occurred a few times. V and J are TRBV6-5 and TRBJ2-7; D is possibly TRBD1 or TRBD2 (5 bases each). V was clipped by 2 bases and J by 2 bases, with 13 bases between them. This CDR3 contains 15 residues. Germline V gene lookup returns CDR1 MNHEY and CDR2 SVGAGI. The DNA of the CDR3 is TGTGCCAGCAGTTACAGTTCGGGGCCCACCTACGAGCAGTACTTC. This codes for CASSYSSGPTYEQYF.

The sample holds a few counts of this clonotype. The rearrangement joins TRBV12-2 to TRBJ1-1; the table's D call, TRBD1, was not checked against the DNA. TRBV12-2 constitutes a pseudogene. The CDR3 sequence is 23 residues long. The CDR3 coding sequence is TGTGCAAGTCGCTTAGCGACAGGGCCAGGGAGGAGAGGTCCTGGAGAGGGGAACACTGAAGCTTTCTTT. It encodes CASRLATGPGRRGPGEGNTEAFF.

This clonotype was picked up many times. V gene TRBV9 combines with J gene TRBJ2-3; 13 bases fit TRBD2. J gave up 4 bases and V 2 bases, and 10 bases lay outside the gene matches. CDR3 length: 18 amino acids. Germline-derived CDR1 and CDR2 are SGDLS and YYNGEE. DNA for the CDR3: TGTGCCAGCAGCGTCAGGGGTACTAGCGGGAGGGCCTCAGATACGCAGTATTTT. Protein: CASSVRGTSGRASDTQYF.

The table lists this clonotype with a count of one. The CDR3 bases are TGTGCCAGCAGCTCCCGGACTAGCGTCCACGAGCAGTACTTC. Its protein product is CASSSRTSVHEQYF. The V call is TRBV13, the J call TRBJ2-7, with 9 bases aligning to TRBD2. J gave up 5 bases and V 4 bases, and 6 bases lay outside the gene matches. Germline values: CDR1 PRHDT, CDR2 FYEKMQ (reference sequence). This CDR3 has 14 amino acids.

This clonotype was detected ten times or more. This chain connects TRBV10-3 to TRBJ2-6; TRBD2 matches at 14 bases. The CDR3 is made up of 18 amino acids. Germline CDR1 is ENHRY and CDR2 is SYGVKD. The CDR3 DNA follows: TGTGCTACCCGTCGAGGGACTAGCGGGGGCTCTGGGGCCAACGTCCTGACTTTC. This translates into CATRRGTSGGSGANVLTF.

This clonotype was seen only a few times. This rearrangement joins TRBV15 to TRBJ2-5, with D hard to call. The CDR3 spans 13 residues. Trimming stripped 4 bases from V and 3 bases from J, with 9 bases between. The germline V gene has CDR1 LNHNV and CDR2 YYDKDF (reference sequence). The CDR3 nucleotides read TGTGCCACCAGCAAATCGGTGGAAGAGACCCAGTACTTC. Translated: CATSKSVEETQYF.

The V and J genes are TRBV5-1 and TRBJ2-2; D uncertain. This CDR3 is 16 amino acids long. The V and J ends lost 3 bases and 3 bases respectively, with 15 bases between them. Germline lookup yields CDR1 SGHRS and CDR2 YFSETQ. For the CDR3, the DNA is TGCGCCAGCAGCTCCCTCCAGGCAAGGGACACCGGGGAGCTGTTTTTT. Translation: CASSSLQARDTGELFF.

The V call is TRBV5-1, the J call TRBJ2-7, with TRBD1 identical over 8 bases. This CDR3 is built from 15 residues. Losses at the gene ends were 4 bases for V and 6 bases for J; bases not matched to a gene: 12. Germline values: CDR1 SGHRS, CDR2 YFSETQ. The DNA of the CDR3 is TGCGCCAGCAGCCCCGGGGACAGGACCTTGAGCGAGCAGTACTTC. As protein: CASSPGDRTLSEQYF.

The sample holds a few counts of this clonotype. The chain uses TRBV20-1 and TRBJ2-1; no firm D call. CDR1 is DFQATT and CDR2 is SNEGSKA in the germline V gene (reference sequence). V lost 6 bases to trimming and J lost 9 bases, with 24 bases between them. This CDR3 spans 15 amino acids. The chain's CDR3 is CSANLDTLPLSEQFF. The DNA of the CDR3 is TGCAGTGCGAACCTGGATACTCTGCCGCTTAGTGAGCAGTTCTTC.

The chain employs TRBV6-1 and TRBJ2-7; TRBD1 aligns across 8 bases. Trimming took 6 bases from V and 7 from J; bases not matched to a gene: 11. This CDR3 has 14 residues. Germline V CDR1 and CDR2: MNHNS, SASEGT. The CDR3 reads CASSPGTGGGEQYF. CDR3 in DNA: TGTGCCAGCAGCCCCGGGACAGGAGGGGGAGAGCAGTACTTC.

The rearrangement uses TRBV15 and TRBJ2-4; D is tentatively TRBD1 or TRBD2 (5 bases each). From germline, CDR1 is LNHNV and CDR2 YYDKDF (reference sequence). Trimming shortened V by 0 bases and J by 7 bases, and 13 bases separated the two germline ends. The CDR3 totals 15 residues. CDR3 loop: CATSRDVGVYNIQYF. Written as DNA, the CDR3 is TGTGCCACCAGCAGAGATGTGGGGGTTTATAACATTCAGTACTTC.

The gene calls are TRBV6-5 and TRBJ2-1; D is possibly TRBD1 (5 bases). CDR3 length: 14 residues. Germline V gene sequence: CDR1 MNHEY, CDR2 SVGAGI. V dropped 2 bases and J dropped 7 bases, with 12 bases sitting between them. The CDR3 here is CASSYSQGSNEQFF. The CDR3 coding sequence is TGTGCCAGCAGTTACAGTCAGGGATCGAATGAGCAGTTCTTC.

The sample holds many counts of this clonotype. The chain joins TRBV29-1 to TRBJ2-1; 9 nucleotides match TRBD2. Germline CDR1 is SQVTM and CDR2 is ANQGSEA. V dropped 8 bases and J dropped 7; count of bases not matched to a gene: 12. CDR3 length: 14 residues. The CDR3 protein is CSFRGTSRRNEQFF. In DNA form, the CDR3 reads TGCAGCTTCCGAGGGACTAGCAGGAGGAATGAGCAGTTCTTC.

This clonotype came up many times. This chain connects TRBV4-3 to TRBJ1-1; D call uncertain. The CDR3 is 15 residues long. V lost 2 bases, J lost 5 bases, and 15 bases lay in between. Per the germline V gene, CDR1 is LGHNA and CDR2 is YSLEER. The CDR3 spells CASSQPGSRRTEAFF. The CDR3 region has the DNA TGCGCCAGCAGCCAACCGGGTTCCCGGAGGACTGAAGCTTTCTTT.

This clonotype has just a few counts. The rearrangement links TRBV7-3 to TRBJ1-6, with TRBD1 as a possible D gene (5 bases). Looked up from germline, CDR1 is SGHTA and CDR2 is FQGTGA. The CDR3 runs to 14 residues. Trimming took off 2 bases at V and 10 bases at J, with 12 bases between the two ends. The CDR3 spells CASSLSGARSPLHF. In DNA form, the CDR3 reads TGTGCCAGCAGCTTATCTGGGGCTCGATCACCCCTCCACTTT.

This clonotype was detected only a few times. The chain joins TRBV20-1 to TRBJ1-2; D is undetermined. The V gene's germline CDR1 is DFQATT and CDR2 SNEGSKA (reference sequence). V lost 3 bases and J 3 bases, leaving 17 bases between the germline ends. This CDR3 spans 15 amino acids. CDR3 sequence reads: CSASEGRPVYYGYTF. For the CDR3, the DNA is TGCAGTGCTAGTGAGGGCAGGCCGGTGTACTATGGCTACACCTTC.

CDR3 sequence: CASSQDWGGVELFF. The CDR3 DNA reads as TGTGCCAGCAGCCAAGATTGGGGCGGTGTGGAGCTGTTTTTT. V is TRBV3-1 and J is TRBJ2-2, with D possibly TRBD1 on 5 matching bases. Germline CDR1 LGHDT, CDR2 YNNKEL (reference sequence). V dropped 0 bases and J dropped 10 bases, with 12 bases sitting between them. The CDR3 sequence is 14 residues long.

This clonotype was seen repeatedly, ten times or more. DNA of the CDR3: TGTGCCAGCAGCTTAGCCTACGAGCAGTACTTC. Translated: CASSLAYEQYF. V gene TRBV28 combines with J gene TRBJ2-7; D remains ambiguous. The CDR3 runs 11 residues. CDR1 MDHEN and CDR2 SYDVKM come from the germline V gene. Trimming left V 6 bases short and J 2 bases short, with 5 bases between.

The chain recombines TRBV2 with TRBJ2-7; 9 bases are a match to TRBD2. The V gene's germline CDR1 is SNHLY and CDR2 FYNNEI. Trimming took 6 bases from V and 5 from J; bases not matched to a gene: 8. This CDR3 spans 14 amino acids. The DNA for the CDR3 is TGTGCCAGCAGCCAGACTAGCGGAAAAAACGAGCAGTACTTC. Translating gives CASSQTSGKNEQYF.

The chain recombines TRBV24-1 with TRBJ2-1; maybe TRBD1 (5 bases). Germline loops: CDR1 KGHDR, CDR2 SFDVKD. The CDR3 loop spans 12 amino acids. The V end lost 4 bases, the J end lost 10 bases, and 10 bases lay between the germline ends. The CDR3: CATSDVAGEQFF. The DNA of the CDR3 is TGTGCCACCAGTGACGTCGCAGGGGAGCAGTTCTTC.

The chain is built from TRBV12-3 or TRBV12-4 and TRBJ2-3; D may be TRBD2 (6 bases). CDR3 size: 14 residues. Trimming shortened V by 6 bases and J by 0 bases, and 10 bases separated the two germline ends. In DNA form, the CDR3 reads TGTGCCAGCAGACGTGGGACTAGCACAGATACGCAGTATTTT. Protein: CASRRGTSTDTQYF.

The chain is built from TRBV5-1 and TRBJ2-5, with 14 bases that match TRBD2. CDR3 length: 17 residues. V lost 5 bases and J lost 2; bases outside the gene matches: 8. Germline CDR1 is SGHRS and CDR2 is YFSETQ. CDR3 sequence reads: CASRGVGLAGGQETQYF. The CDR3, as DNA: TGCGCCAGCAGGGGGGTCGGACTAGCGGGGGGTCAAGAGACCCAGTACTTC.